The text below deals with one TCR beta chain. Original analysis: Reference gene primer amplification yielded estimated nucleated cell counts. Only in-frame clones appear in the TCRdb table, and some are missing; sequencing was by immunoSEQ multiplex PCR. The DNA gave D and trimming, while V, J and clone size come from that table. Among 110,000 to 150,000 clones, around 76% were seen once, and the ten largest hold around 13%. The data are from a study of blood T cell repertoires in COVID-19. At the level of the study: Samples representing acute and convalescent COVID-19 were sourced from the United States, Italy and Spain. T cells, B-cell-depleted T cells, or PBMCs provided the cDNA or gDNA that served as material.

V was trimmed by 3 bases and J by 4 bases, leaving 9 bases between them. The germline V gene has CDR1 SGHTA and CDR2 FQGTGA. The CDR3 length is 13 residues. The chain employs TRBV7-3 and TRBJ1-1; unclear D gene. Sequencing input: peripheral blood. The receptor was derived from a man of 80 years or more with acute or convalescent COVID-19. The CDR3: CASSFGEGTEAFF. DNA for the CDR3: TGTGCCAGCAGCTTTGGGGAGGGCACTGAAGCTTTCTTT.